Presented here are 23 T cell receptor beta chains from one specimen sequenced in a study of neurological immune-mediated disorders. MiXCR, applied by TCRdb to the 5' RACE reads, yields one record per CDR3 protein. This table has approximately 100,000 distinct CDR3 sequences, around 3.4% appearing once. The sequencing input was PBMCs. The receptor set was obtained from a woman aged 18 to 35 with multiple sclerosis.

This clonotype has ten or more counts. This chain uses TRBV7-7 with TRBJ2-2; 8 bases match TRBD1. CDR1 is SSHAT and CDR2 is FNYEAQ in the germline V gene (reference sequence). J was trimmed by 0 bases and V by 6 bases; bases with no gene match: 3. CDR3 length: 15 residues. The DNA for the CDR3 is TGTGCCAGCAGTACGGGACAGGCGAACACCGGGGAGCTGTTTTTT. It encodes CASSTGQANTGELFF.

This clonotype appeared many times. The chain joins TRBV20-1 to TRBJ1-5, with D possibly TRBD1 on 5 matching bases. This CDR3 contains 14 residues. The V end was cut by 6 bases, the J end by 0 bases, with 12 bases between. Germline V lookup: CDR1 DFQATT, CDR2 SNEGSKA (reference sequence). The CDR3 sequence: CSAGRQYSNQPQHF. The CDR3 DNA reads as TGCAGTGCAGGCAGACAGTATAGCAATCAGCCCCAGCATTTT.

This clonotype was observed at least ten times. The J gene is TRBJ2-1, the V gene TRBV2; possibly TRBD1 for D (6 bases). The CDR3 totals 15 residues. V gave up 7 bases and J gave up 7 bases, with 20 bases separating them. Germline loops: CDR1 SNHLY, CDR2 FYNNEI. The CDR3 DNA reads TGTGCCAGCAAGGGGGAGAGGGCCCCGGGAAATGAGCAGTTCTTC. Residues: CASKGERAPGNEQFF. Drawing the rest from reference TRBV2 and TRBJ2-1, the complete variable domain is EPEVTQTPSHQVTQMGQEVILRCVPISNHLYFYWYRQILGQKVEFLVSFYNNEISEKSEIFDDQFSVERPDGSNFTLKIRSTKLEDSAMYFCASKGERAPGNEQFFGPGTRLTVL.

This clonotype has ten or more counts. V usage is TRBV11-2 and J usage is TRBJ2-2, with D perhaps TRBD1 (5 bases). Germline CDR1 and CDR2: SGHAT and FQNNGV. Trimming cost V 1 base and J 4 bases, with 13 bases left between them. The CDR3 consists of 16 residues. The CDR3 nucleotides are TGTGCCAGCAGCTTAGCTGAGAACAGGTTCACCGGGGAGCTGTTTTTT. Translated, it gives CASSLAENRFTGELFF.

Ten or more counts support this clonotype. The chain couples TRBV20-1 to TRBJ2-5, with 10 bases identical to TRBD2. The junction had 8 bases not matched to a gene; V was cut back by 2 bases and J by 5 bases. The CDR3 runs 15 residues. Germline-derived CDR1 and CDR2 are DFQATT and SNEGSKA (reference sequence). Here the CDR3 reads CSARHPSGGGETQYF. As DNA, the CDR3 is TGCAGTGCTAGACATCCTAGCGGGGGTGGTGAGACCCAGTACTTC.

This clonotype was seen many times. The CDR3 DNA follows: TGTGCCAGCAGCCGCGGACAGGGGTCCCGGAACACTGAAGCTTTCTTT. Protein: CASSRGQGSRNTEAFF. This sequence joins TRBV11-2 and TRBJ1-1; 9 nucleotides agree with TRBD1. With V trimmed by 5 bases and J by 1 base, 8 bases remained unmatched. The germline CDR1 and CDR2 sequences are SGHAT and FQNNGV. The CDR3 runs 16 residues.

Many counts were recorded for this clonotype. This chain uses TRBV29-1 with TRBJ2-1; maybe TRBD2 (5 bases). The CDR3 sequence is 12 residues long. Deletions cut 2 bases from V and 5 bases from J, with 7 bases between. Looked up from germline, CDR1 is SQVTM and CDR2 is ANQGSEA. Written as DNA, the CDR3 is TGCAGCGTTGAAAGGCGGGACAATGAGCAGTTCTTC. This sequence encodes CSVERRDNEQFF.

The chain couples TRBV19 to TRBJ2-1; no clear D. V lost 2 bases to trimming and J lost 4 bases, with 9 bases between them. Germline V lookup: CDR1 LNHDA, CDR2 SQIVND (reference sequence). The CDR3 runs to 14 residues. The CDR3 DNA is TGTGCCAGTAGTATAAAGAGAGGATACAATGAGCAGTTCTTC. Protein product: CASSIKRGYNEQFF.

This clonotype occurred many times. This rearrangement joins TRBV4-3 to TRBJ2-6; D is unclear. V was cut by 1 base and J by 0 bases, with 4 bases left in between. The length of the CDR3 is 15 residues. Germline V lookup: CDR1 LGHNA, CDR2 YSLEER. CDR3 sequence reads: CASSQGYSGANVLTF. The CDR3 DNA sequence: TGCGCCAGCAGCCAAGGGTACTCTGGGGCCAACGTCCTGACTTTC.

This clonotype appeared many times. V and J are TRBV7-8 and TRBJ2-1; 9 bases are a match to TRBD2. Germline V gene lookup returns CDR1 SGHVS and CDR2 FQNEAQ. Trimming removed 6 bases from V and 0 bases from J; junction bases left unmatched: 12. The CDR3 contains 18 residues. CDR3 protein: CASSTKGGRGSSYNEQFF. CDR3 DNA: TGTGCCAGCAGTACCAAGGGCGGGAGGGGCAGCTCCTACAATGAGCAGTTCTTC.

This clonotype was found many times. CDR3 in amino acids: CASSPGQGMGNEQFF. The CDR3, as DNA: TGTGCCAGCAGCCCGGGACAGGGGATGGGCAATGAGCAGTTCTTC. V and J are TRBV12-3 or TRBV12-4 and TRBJ2-1; 10 bases match TRBD1. V was clipped by 6 bases and J by 6 bases; unmatched bases: 8. The length of the CDR3 is 15 residues.

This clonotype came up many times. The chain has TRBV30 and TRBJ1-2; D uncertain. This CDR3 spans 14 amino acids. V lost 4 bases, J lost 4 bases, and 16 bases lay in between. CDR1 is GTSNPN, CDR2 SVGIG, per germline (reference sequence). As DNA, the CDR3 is TGTGCCTGGAACGGCGCCTCTTGGGTCTATGGCTACACCTTC. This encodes CAWNGASWVYGYTF.

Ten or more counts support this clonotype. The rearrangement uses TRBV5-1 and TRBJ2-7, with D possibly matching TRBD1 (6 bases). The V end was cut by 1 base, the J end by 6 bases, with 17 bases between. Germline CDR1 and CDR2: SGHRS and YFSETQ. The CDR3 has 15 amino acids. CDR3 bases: TGCGCCAGCAGCTTGTCAGGGGCTGTTAGGAGCGAGCAGTACTTC. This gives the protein CASSLSGAVRSEQYF.

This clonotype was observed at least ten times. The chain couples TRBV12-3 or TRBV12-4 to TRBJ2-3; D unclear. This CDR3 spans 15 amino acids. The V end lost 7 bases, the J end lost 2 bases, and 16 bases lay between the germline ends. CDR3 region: CASKDPASYTDTQYF. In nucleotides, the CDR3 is TGTGCCAGCAAGGATCCCGCCTCCTACACAGATACGCAGTATTTT.

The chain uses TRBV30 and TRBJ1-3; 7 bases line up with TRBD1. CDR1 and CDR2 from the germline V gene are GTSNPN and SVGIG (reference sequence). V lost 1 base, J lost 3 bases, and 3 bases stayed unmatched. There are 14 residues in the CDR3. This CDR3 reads CAWSGGTVGNTIYF. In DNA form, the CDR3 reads TGTGCCTGGAGTGGTGGGACAGTTGGAAACACCATATATTTT.

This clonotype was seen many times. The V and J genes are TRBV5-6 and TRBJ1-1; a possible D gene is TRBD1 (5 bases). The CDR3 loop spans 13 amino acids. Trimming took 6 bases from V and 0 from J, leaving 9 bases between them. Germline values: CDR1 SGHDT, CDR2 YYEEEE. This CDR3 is CASTDTMNTEAFF. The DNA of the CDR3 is TGTGCCAGCACGGACACCATGAACACTGAAGCTTTCTTT.

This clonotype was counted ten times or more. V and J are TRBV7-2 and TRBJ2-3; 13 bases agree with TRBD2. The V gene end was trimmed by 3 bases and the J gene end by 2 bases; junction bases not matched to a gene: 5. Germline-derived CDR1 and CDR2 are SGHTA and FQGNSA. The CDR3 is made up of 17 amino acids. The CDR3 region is CASSFLGLAGDTDTQYF. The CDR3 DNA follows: TGTGCCAGCAGCTTCCTCGGACTAGCGGGGGACACAGATACGCAGTATTTT.

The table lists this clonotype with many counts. The CDR3: CSVKTGELFF. The CDR3 DNA follows: TGCAGCGTTAAGACAGGAGAGCTGTTTTTT. The genes are TRBV29-1 and TRBJ1-4; D is perhaps TRBD1 (6 bases). The CDR3 runs 10 residues. Germline V lookup: CDR1 SQVTM, CDR2 ANQGSEA. Trimming removed 5 bases at V and 14 bases at J, with 12 bases between.

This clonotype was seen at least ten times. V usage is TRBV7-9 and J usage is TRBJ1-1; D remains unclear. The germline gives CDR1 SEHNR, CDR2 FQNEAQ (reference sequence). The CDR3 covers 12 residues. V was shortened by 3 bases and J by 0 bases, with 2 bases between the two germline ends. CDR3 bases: TGTGCCAGCAGCTTGCTGAACACTGAAGCTTTCTTT. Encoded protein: CASSLLNTEAFF.

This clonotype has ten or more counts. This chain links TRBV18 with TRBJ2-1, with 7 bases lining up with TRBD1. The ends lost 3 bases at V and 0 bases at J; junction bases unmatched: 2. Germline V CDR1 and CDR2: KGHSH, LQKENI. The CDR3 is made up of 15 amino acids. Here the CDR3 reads CASSPGQNSYNEQFF. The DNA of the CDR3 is TGTGCCAGCTCACCGGGACAGAACTCCTACAATGAGCAGTTCTTC.

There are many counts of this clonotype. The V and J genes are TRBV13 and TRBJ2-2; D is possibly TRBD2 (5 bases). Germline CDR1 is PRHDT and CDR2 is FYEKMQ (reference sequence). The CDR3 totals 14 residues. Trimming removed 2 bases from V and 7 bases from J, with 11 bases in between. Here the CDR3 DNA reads TGTGCCAGCAGCTTATGGGAGTCGGACGGGGAGCTGTTTTTT. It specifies CASSLWESDGELFF.

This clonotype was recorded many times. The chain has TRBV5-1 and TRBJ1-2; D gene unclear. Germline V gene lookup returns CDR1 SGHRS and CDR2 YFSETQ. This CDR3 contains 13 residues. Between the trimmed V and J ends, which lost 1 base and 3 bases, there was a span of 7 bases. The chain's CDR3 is CASSLREDYGYTF. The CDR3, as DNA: TGCGCCAGCAGCTTGAGGGAAGACTATGGCTACACCTTC.

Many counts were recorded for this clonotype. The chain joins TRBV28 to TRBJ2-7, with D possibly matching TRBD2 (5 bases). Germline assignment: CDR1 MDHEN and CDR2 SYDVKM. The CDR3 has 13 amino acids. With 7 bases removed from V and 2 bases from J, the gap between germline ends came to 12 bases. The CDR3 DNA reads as TGTGCCAGCACGGTCTCCGGGACCTACGAGCAGTACTTC. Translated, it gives CASTVSGTYEQYF.